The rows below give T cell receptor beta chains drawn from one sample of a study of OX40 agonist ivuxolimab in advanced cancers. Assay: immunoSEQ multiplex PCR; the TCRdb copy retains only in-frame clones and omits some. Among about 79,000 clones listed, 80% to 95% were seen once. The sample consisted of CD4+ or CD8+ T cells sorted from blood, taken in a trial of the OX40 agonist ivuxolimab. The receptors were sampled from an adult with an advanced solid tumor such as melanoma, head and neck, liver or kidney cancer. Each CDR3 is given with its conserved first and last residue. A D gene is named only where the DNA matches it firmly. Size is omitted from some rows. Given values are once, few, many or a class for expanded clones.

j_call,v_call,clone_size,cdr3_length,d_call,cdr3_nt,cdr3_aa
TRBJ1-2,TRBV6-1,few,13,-,TGTGCCAGCAGTGCATTCCACACCTATGGCTACACCTTC,CASSAFHTYGYTF
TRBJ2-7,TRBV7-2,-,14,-,TGTGCCAGCAGCTTAGGAGACCCCCCCTACGAGCAGTACTTC,CASSLGDPPYEQYF
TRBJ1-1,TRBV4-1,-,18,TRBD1,TGCGCCAGCAGCCAAGACTCCGGGACAGGGCTGGTTTGGACTGAAGCTTTCTTT,CASSQDSGTGLVWTEAFF
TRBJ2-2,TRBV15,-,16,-,TGTGCCACCAGCAGGGTCTCATTGGGAAACACCGGGGAGCTGTTTTTT,CATSRVSLGNTGELFF
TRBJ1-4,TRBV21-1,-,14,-,TGTGCCAGCCCCAGGGACAGGTACCTTGAAAAACTGTTTTTT,CASPRDRYLEKLFF
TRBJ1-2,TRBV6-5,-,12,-,TGTGCCAGCAGTGAGGGGCAGTATGGCTACACCTTC,CASSEGQYGYTF
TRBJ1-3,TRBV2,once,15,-,TGTGCCAGCAGAGTATTAGACAGTACTGGAAACACCATATATTTT,CASRVLDSTGNTIYF
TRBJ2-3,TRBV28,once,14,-,TGTGCCAGCAGTCCTAGACAGTACACAGATACGCAGTATTTT,CASSPRQYTDTQYF
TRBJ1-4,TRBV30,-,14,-,TGTGCCTGGAGTGAGGGGGGAAACTCCGTAAAACTGTTTTTT,CAWSEGGNSVKLFF
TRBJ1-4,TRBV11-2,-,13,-,TGTGCCAGCAGCTTGGGAGTGGAGGGAAAACTGTTTTTT,CASSLGVEGKLFF
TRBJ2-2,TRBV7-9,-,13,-,TGTGCCACGGCGGGGCCGAACACCGGGGAGCTGTTTTTT,CATAGPNTGELFF
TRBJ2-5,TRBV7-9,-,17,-,TGTGCCAGCAGCTTATCCCTATATGGCAGGGCTCAAGAGACCCAGTACTTC,CASSLSLYGRAQETQYF
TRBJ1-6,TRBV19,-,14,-,TGTGCCAGTAGTATCTCAGGGAGGGATTCACCCCTCCACTTT,CASSISGRDSPLHF
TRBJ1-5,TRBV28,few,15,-,TGTGCCAGCAGGTTGAGGGGCCAATCTGTTCAGCCCCAGCATTTT,CASRLRGQSVQPQHF
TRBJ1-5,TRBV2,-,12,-,TGTGCCAGCAGTGAAGGAAATCAGCCCCAGCATTTT,CASSEGNQPQHF
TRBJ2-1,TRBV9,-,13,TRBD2,TGTGCCAGCAGCGCCGGGGGGGCCAGTGAGCAGTTCTTC,CASSAGGASEQFF
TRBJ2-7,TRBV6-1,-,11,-,TGTGCCAGCAGTTACCTTGACGAGCAGTACTTC,CASSYLDEQYF
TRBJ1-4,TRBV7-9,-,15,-,TGTGCCAGCAGCTTCACCGACAGGATAAATGAAAAACTGTTTTTT,CASSFTDRINEKLFF
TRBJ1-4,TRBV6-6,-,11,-,TGTGCCAGCAGACGAAATGAAAAACTGTTTTTT,CASRRNEKLFF
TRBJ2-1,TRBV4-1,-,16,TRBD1,TGCGCCAGCAGCCAAGCCCCCTTGGACAGGGCGGATGAGCAGTTCTTC,CASSQAPLDRADEQFF
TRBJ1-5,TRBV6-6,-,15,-,TGTGCCAGCAGTTCCGTGGGGGGGCACAATCAGCCCCAGCATTTT,CASSSVGGHNQPQHF
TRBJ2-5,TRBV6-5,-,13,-,TGTGCCAGCAGTCTCGGGCGGGAAGAGACCCAGTACTTC,CASSLGREETQYF
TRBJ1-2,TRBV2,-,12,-,TGTGCCAGCAGTGAAAACAGCCCCGGCTACACCTTC,CASSENSPGYTF
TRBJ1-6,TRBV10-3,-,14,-,TGTGCCATCAGTGACATGGAAGGACGTTCACCCCTCCACTTT,CAISDMEGRSPLHF
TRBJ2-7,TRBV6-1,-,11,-,TGTGCCAGCAGTGATTCCGGGATAGAGTACTTC,CASSDSGIEYF
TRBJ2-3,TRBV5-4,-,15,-,TGTGCCAGCAGTTTCTTCCAGGGCTTCGCAGATACGCAGTATTTT,CASSFFQGFADTQYF
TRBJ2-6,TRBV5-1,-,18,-,TGCGCCAGCAGCCGAAGGGCAGACTCCTTCTCTGGGGCCAACGTCCTGACTTTC,CASSRRADSFSGANVLTF
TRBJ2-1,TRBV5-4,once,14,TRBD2,TGTGCCAGCAGCCGCGCGGGGGGACGCGTTGAGCAGTTCTTC,CASSRAGGRVEQFF
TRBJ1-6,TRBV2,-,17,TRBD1,TGTGCCAGCATCCAGGACAGGGCGCGTACCTATAATTCACCCCTCCACTTT,CASIQDRARTYNSPLHF
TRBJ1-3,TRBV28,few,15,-,TGTGCCAGCAGTTTGATGGGGGTGGCAGGAAACACCATATATTTT,CASSLMGVAGNTIYF
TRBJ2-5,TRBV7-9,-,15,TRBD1,TGTGCCAGCAGCTTAGCGATCGTCAGGGGGGAGACCCAGTACTTC,CASSLAIVRGETQYF
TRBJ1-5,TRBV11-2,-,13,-,TGTGCCAGCAGCTTAGTAGGGGATCAGCCCCAGCATTTT,CASSLVGDQPQHF
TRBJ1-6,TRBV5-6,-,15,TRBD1,TGTGCCAGCAGCTTGGTTGGGACAGTCAATTCACCCCTCCACTTT,CASSLVGTVNSPLHF
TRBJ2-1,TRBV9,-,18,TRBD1,TGTGCCAGCAGCGTTTCCGAGCCCGGGACAGGGGGTTTCAATGAGCAGTTCTTC,CASSVSEPGTGGFNEQFF
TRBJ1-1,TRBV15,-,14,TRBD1,TGTGCCACCAGCGACAGGGGTTGGAACACTGAAGCTTTCTTT,CATSDRGWNTEAFF
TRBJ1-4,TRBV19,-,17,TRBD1,TGTGCCAGTAGTATTGAGGGGCAGGGGGCGTTCGGTGAAAAACTGTTTTTT,CASSIEGQGAFGEKLFF
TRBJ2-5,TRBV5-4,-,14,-,TGTGCCAGCAGCCTGGTCGGGGGACAAGAGACCCAGTACTTC,CASSLVGGQETQYF
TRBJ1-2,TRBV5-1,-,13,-,TGCGCCAGCAGATTGGACGAGAACTATGGCTACACCTTC,CASRLDENYGYTF
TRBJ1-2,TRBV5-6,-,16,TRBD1,TGTGCCAGCAGCCCCGGACAGGGGGCGCGGTTGGGTGGCTACACCTTC,CASSPGQGARLGGYTF
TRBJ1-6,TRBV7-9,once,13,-,TGTGCCAGCGGAATTAGGGTGAATTCACCCCTCCACTTT,CASGIRVNSPLHF
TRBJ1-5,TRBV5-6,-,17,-,TGTGCCAGCAGCTTGGAGGGCCAGGGTGCTGTGGGGCAGCCCCAGCATTTT,CASSLEGQGAVGQPQHF
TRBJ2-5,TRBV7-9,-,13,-,TGTGCCAGCAGCTTAACAGGCTCCGAGACCCAGTACTTC,CASSLTGSETQYF
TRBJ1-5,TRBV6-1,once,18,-,TGTGCCAGCAGTGAGAGAGGGGTCAGGAGTGTCGGCAATCAGCCCCAGCATTTT,CASSERGVRSVGNQPQHF
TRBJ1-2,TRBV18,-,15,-,TGTGCCAGCTCACCGAGAAAGGACAGTTCCTATGGCTACACCTTC,CASSPRKDSSYGYTF
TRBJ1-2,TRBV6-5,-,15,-,TGTGCCAGCAGCAGACGGAGGGAGGGGGGCTATGGCTACACCTTC,CASSRRREGGYGYTF
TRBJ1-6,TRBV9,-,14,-,TGTGCCAGCAGCGCCCGGGACTATAATTCACCCCTCCACTTT,CASSARDYNSPLHF